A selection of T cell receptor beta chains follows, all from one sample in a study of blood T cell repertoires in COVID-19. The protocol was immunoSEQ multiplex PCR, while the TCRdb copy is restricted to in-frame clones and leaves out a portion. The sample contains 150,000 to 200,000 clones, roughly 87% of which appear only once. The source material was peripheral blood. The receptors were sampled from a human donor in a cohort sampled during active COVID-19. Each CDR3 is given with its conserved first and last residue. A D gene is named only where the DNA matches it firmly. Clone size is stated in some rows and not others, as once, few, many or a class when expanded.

TGTGCCAGCAGCCGCCGCGGACAGGGAGAAGCTTTCTTT	CASSRRGQGEAFF	TRBV11-1	13	NA	TRBJ1-1	TRBD1
TGTGCCAGCAGCCAAGGCGAACTAGCTCGCTACGAGCAGTACTTC	CASSQGELARYEQYF	TRBV14	15	once	TRBJ2-7	NA
TGTGCCAGCAGCTCCAGGACAGGGAACCACGAGCAGTACTTC	CASSSRTGNHEQYF	TRBV7-9	14	NA	TRBJ2-7	TRBD1
TGCAGCGTTCGGGGGGCACAGACCCAGTACTTC	CSVRGAQTQYF	TRBV29-1	11	NA	TRBJ2-5	NA
TGCGCCAGCAGCCCGGGACTAGCGGGAGGGCACCCCGACACAGATACGCAGTATTTT	CASSPGLAGGHPDTDTQYF	TRBV5-1	19	NA	TRBJ2-3	TRBD2
TGTGCCAGCAGCTTTACCGGGACACCGGAGGCTTTCTTT	CASSFTGTPEAFF	TRBV5-6	13	NA	TRBJ1-1	NA
TGTGCCAGCAGCTTAGCTGCACTTTCGCGAGACTATGGCTACACCTTC	CASSLAALSRDYGYTF	TRBV7-8	16	NA	TRBJ1-2	NA
TGTGCCAGCAGACGACAGGGGGTAGACGAGCAGTACTTC	CASRRQGVDEQYF	TRBV7-9	13	NA	TRBJ2-7	TRBD1
TGTGCCAGCAACCCGACTAGCGGATCCTACAATGAGCAGTTCTTC	CASNPTSGSYNEQFF	TRBV5-5	15	NA	TRBJ2-1	TRBD2
TGTGCTAGCAGTCCCTTAATACCTGGGGGGAACACGCAGTATTTT	CASSPLIPGGNTQYF	TRBV7-7	15	few	TRBJ2-3	NA
TGTGCCACCAGTGGCGGGGATCCCTCTGCTGGGGCCAACGTCCTGACTTTC	CATSGGDPSAGANVLTF	TRBV24-1	17	NA	TRBJ2-6	NA
TGTGCCAGCAGTTACAGCGGCTCCTACGAGCAGTACTTC	CASSYSGSYEQYF	TRBV6-5	13	NA	TRBJ2-7	NA
TGTGCCAGCAGCCAAGGAGGTACAGGGGGCGCGAGGGCTTTCTTT	CASSQGGTGGARAFF	TRBV3-1/TRBV3-2	15	NA	TRBJ1-1	TRBD1
TGTGCCAGCAGTTACTCCGACAGGGAAACCGGGGAGCTGTTTTTT	CASSYSDRETGELFF	TRBV6-5	15	NA	TRBJ2-2	TRBD1
TGTGCCAGCAGCGTAGGGCAGGGGAACTACGAGCAGTACTTC	CASSVGQGNYEQYF	TRBV9	14	NA	TRBJ2-7	NA
TGTGCCAGCAGTTTAGAAGGCAGGGAGCAGTACTTC	CASSLEGREQYF	TRBV27	12	NA	TRBJ2-7	NA
TGTGCCAGCAACACGGAGAGGGACACTGAAGCTTTCTTT	CASNTERDTEAFF	TRBV2	13	NA	TRBJ1-1	NA
TGTGCCAGTAGTATAGCGCAGGGCCTCAATCAGCCCCAGCATTTT	CASSIAQGLNQPQHF	TRBV19	15	NA	TRBJ1-5	NA
TGTGCCAGCAGTTACTCGTCATACAGCTCCTACGAGCAGTACTTC	CASSYSSYSSYEQYF	TRBV6-6	15	NA	TRBJ2-7	NA
TGCAGTGCTAGTTACAGGGGCTCCTACGAGCAGTACTTC	CSASYRGSYEQYF	TRBV20-1	13	NA	TRBJ2-7	TRBD1
TGCGCCAGCACCTCTGGACTAGCGGGGACCCCAGATACGCAGTATTTT	CASTSGLAGTPDTQYF	TRBV5-1	16	NA	TRBJ2-3	TRBD2
TGCGCCAGCAGCCTACCGGGACAGGGGAACACTGAAGCTTTCTTT	CASSLPGQGNTEAFF	TRBV5-1	15	NA	TRBJ1-1	TRBD1
TGTGCCAGCAACCGGGACAGGGGTGAGTCCCAGTACTTC	CASNRDRGESQYF	TRBV7-2	13	NA	TRBJ2-5	TRBD1
TGTGCCAGCAGCCTGGAGGTTGGAAACACCATATATTTT	CASSLEVGNTIYF	TRBV6-6	13	once	TRBJ1-3	NA
TGTGCCAGCAGTTTAGGAGGACTTAACTATGGCTACACCTTC	CASSLGGLNYGYTF	TRBV6-5	14	NA	TRBJ1-2	NA
TGTGCCAGTAGTACCCTCGGGGTAGTAGACTACGAGCAGTACTTC	CASSTLGVVDYEQYF	TRBV19	15	NA	TRBJ2-7	NA
TGTGCCAGCAGGGGACTAAGCGGGACTCCCACTCTAAGGGAGCAGTACTTC	CASRGLSGTPTLREQYF	TRBV5-4	17	once	TRBJ2-7	TRBD2
TGTGCCAGCAGCCCAGAAAAGGGGGCGACCTCCTACGAGCAGTACTTC	CASSPEKGATSYEQYF	TRBV11-1	16	NA	TRBJ2-7	TRBD1
TGTGCCAGCAAGGGGACAGGGACGGCGGCGGGGTTATACGAGCAGTACTTC	CASKGTGTAAGLYEQYF	TRBV28	17	NA	TRBJ2-7	TRBD1
TGTGCCAGGACAGGGCCTGGGGCCAACGTCCTGACTTTC	CARTGPGANVLTF	TRBV7-2	13	NA	TRBJ2-6	TRBD1
TGTGCCACTTCGGGACAGGCCAATGAAAAACTGTTTTTT	CATSGQANEKLFF	TRBV10-3	13	NA	TRBJ1-4	TRBD1
TGTGCCAGCAGTTACCCCCTCGGGGGTCACTCCTACGAGCAGTACTTC	CASSYPLGGHSYEQYF	TRBV6-6	16	NA	TRBJ2-7	NA
TGTGCCAGCAGAACCACAGGGCTCAACGAGCAGTACTTC	CASRTTGLNEQYF	TRBV28	13	NA	TRBJ2-7	NA
TGTGCCAGCAGCCCGGGGAGGACAGGGGGGTTGGATGAGCAGTTCTTC	CASSPGRTGGLDEQFF	TRBV28	16	NA	TRBJ2-1	TRBD1
TGTGCCAGCAGCCGGACAGGGACCGGGAGCCAGCCCCAGCATTTT	CASSRTGTGSQPQHF	TRBV6-2/TRBV6-3	15	NA	TRBJ1-5	TRBD1
TGCGCCAGCAGCTTCCTAGCGGGGGGCCCTCGAAGCACAGATACGCAGTATTTT	CASSFLAGGPRSTDTQYF	TRBV5-1	18	once	TRBJ2-3	TRBD2
TGCGCCAGCAGCGGCGCCTCAGGGACAGTCGGCTACACCTTC	CASSGASGTVGYTF	TRBV5-1	14	few	TRBJ1-2	TRBD1
TGTGCCAGCAGCCCCGCCCTCACCGGGACAGGGTCGAACACTGAAGCTTTCTTT	CASSPALTGTGSNTEAFF	TRBV5-6	18	few	TRBJ1-1	TRBD1
TGTGCCAGTAGTATAGAGTCCGGGTACGGCTACACCTTC	CASSIESGYGYTF	TRBV19	13	NA	TRBJ1-2	NA
TGCGCCAGCAGCCAAGATCCGACTAGCGGGGGGGCAGGGGATACGCAGTATTTT	CASSQDPTSGGAGDTQYF	TRBV4-3	18	NA	TRBJ2-3	TRBD2
TGCGCCAGCATGCCCCCCAGAGAGGCCTACGAGCAGTACTTC	CASMPPREAYEQYF	TRBV10-1	14	NA	TRBJ2-7	NA
TGTGCCAGCAGCTCCGGACTAGCGGGGGGGGATTACTACAATGAGCAGTTCTTC	CASSSGLAGGDYYNEQFF	TRBV9	18	NA	TRBJ2-1	TRBD2
TGTGCCAGTAGTATTCAGTCGAACACCGGGGAGCTGTTTTTT	CASSIQSNTGELFF	TRBV19	14	NA	TRBJ2-2	NA
TGCGCCAGCAGCCAAGAATATCGGGGCACAGATACGCAGTATTTT	CASSQEYRGTDTQYF	TRBV4-1	15	NA	TRBJ2-3	NA
TGTGCCAGCAGCGTAGTTTCCGGTAGCGCTGAAGCTTTCTTT	CASSVVSGSAEAFF	TRBV9	14	NA	TRBJ1-1	NA
TGTGCCAGCAGCAGCGGGACGCATGATGGCTACACCTTC	CASSSGTHDGYTF	TRBV11-2	13	NA	TRBJ1-2	NA
TGTGCCACCAGTGATTGGAACCTCGGACTAGCGGGAGGCTTGAATACGCAGTATTTT	CATSDWNLGLAGGLNTQYF	TRBV24-1	19	NA	TRBJ2-3	TRBD2
TGTGCCAGTAGTGCAGGGGCTTCTGGAAACACCATATATTTT	CASSAGASGNTIYF	TRBV19	14	NA	TRBJ1-3	NA
TGTGCCAGCAGAGCTACTAGCGGGGGGACCTACGAGCAGTACTTC	CASRATSGGTYEQYF	TRBV28	15	NA	TRBJ2-7	TRBD2
TGTGCCACCAGTGACCCGGGACAGGGCGGCTACACCTTC	CATSDPGQGGYTF	TRBV24-1	13	NA	TRBJ1-2	TRBD1
TGCGCCAGCAGCCACGGGGAACAGGGAAAAGAGACCCAGTACTTC	CASSHGEQGKETQYF	TRBV4-1	15	NA	TRBJ2-5	NA
TGTGCCAGCAGCCGAAAGGCGGACAGTTCCTACGAGCAGTACTTC	CASSRKADSSYEQYF	TRBV6-5	15	NA	TRBJ2-7	NA
TGCAGCGTTGAAAAGGACAGGGAGAACACTGAAGCTTTCTTT	CSVEKDRENTEAFF	TRBV29-1	14	NA	TRBJ1-1	TRBD1
TGTGCCAGCAGCGGTGGGCGAATCCCCAATTCACCCCTCCACTTT	CASSGGRIPNSPLHF	TRBV5-6	15	NA	TRBJ1-6	NA
TGTGCCAGCAGCCACCCCACGGGGGGGTCGCGGGAGCAGTACTTC	CASSHPTGGSREQYF	TRBV7-6	15	NA	TRBJ2-7	TRBD2
TGTGCCAGCAGCAGAGACAGGCCGGTCTCCGAGCAGTACTTC	CASSRDRPVSEQYF	TRBV6-2/TRBV6-3	14	NA	TRBJ2-7	NA
TGTGCCAGCAGCTACATTAGCGGGGGCCATTCAAACACCGGGGAGCTGTTTTTT	CASSYISGGHSNTGELFF	TRBV7-8	18	NA	TRBJ2-2	TRBD2
TGTGCCAGCAGCCACACCGGGACAGGGGTCCACGAGCAGTACTTC	CASSHTGTGVHEQYF	TRBV3-1/TRBV3-2	15	once	TRBJ2-7	TRBD1
TGTGCCAGCAGCACACGAGACCGGACAGGCCAGCAGTACTTC	CASSTRDRTGQQYF	TRBV28	14	NA	TRBJ2-7	TRBD1
TGTGCCAGCAGCGCTGAACAGGACGGTAAAGCTTTCTTT	CASSAEQDGKAFF	TRBV9	13	NA	TRBJ1-1	NA